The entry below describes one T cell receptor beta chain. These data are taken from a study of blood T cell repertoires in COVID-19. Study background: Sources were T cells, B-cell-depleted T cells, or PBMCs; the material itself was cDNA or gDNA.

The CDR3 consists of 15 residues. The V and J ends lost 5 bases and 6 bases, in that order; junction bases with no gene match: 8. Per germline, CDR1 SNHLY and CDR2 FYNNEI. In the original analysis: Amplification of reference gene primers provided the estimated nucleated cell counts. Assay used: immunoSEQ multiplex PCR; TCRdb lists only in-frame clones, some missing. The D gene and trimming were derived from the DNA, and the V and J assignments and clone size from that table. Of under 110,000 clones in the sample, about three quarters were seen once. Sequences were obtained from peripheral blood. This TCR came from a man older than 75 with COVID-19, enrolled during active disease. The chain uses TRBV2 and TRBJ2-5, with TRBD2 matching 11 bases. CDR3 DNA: TGTGCCAGCAGTTCGGAGGCTAGCGGGAGGAAGACCCAGTACTTC. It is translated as CASSSEASGRKTQYF.